The clone carrying this T cell receptor beta chain is a singleton in its sample. What it recognizes is unknown. Trimming at V came to 6 bases and at J to 3 bases, leaving 5 bases not matched to a gene. Germline CDR1 is MNHNS and CDR2 is SASEGT. The CDR3 covers 14 residues. TCRdb's copy holds only in-frame clones and misses some; the assay was immunoSEQ multiplex PCR. Among 55,000 to 70,000 clones, 84% were seen once, and the ten largest hold around 4.5%. This specimen belongs to a study of OX40 agonist ivuxolimab in advanced cancers. In the study overall: In this cohort, patients received ivuxolimab, an agonistic anti-OX40 (CD134) antibody. Partial responses, seen in three patients, involved one hepatocellular carcinoma and two cutaneous melanomas. Overall study results and limits: There were, on average, more expanded clones in CD8+ T cells than in CD4+.

The V call is TRBV6-1, the J call TRBJ2-3; 8 nucleotides match TRBD2. The sequence was collected from an adult with an advanced solid tumor such as melanoma, head and neck, liver or kidney cancer. Sequences were derived from CD4+ or CD8+ T cells sorted from blood, sampled in a trial of the OX40 agonist ivuxolimab. CDR3 amino acids: CASRAGGGTDTQYF. DNA for the CDR3: TGTGCCAGCAGGGCGGGAGGAGGGACAGATACGCAGTATTTT.